This T cell receptor beta chain was sequenced during a study of T cells in Graves' hyperthyroidism and ophthalmopathy (dated by TCRdb to between 2017 and 2020). As for the study more broadly: Peripheral blood samples were taken at initial diagnosis, before any treatment was given. To identify distinguishing TCR V-J signatures, a discovery cohort of 100 or so patients was used, comprising 43 with Graves' ophthalmopathy and about 59 with stable Graves' hyperthyroidism. An independent validation cohort of under 20 hyperthyroidism patients and some 15 patients who later progressed to ophthalmopathy tested prospective prediction of ophthalmopathy. For training and testing, the 100 or so patients in the discovery cohort were randomly divided in a 7:3 ratio. The study also compared thyroid tissue and blood T-cell repertoires from about six Graves' hyperthyroidism patients. After blood sampling, hyperthyroidism patients were treated with methimazole at a starting dose of 30 mg daily, and ophthalmopathy patients were treated with high-dose intravenous methylprednisolone. According to the paper, TCR Vbeta CDR3 sequencing was carried out on around 140 peripheral blood samples, which came from fewer than 50 ophthalmopathy, under 85 hyperthyroidism and 17 progressor patients.

Hyperthyroidism patients were aged 18 to 65 years and newly diagnosed, with disease duration of less than 2 months. The study excluded patients with uncontrolled infections, other autoimmune diseases, pregnancy or lactation. Diagnoses were established on the basis of clinical symptoms, serum thyroxine and TRAb, thyroid ultrasound, and orbital computed tomography. For progressor patients, blood was drawn at the first diagnosis of hyperthyroidism, before any ophthalmopathy symptoms had appeared. PBMCs were separated from 7.5 to 10 ml of fresh peripheral blood using Ficoll-Paque density gradient centrifugation. Progressor patients were first diagnosed with Graves' hyperthyroidism and then developed ophthalmopathy during follow-up. Trizol reagent was used to extract total RNA, and RNA quality was then checked on an Agilent 2100 Bioanalyzer. At least ten counts were recorded for this clonotype. What antigen it recognizes has not been identified. The record has no base qualities; no much larger clone is one base away.

Overall study results and their limits: A model built on a 13 V-J signature distinguished ophthalmopathy from stable hyperthyroidism, reaching around 90% sensitivity and under 84% specificity in cross-validation and 80%/75% in testing. Blood samples also contained most of the expanded thyroid clonotypes (frequency above 0.001), which suggests that blood repertoires may reflect thyroid immune responses. Sample size was not statistically predetermined, and investigators were not blinded to group allocation. In validation, the model predicted progression to ophthalmopathy with around 71% sensitivity and 72% to 75% specificity, a median of around 6.6 months before onset.

The CDR3, cysteine through phenylalanine, is 20 amino acids long. Only the CDR3 region is kept as DNA, spanning 60 bases read in frame from base 1. V trim: 5 bases; J trim: 3 bases; unmatched bases: 19. From the germline V gene, CDR1 is SGHNT and CDR2 is YENEEA. Amplification of TCR beta CDR3 regions was carried out from RNA transcripts. A first-round RT-PCR of the TCR CDR3 used the HTBI primer set with the Qiagen OneStep RT-PCR kit. The libraries were constructed in a second round of multiplex PCR and then size-selected and purified. Sequencing of the libraries was done on an Illumina HiSeq2000 using paired-end 100 bp reads. The published analysis was carried out like this. SOAPnuke was used to process the raw data, removing reads that contained adapters or uncalled bases, had a mean Phred below 15, or lacked an exact match to the constant primer or identifier. COPE v1.2.5 was used to merge the high-quality paired reads, and each unique nucleotide sequence was defined as a clonotype. MiTCR v1.1 was used to align the clonotypes against IMGT TRBV, TRBD and TRBJ reference segments. The analysis was restricted to V-J combinations with a frequency above 0.0001, which together covered just over 99% of the repertoires. The TCS score was defined as F50 (clonal expansion) divided by E x V (chaos), with BLOSUM62-based TCRdist calculated between CDR3 peptides within each V-J. Welch's t-statistics and random forest reduced 500 to 550 V-J features to 13, which were used in a naive Bayes classifier (R e1071). TCRdb took the public reads, trimmed them with fastp at Q25, ran MiXCR for clone calling and kept in-frame beta chains. CDR3 protein duplicates are merged, each entry listing the most common genes and DNA. V and J calls and clone size were set by TCRdb, not the authors. This sample gives 270,000 or so distinct CDR3 sequences in total; approximately 16% of them show up just once. The ten largest clones capture 30% of the sample.

The chain couples TRBV11-3 to TRBJ2-1, and 10 junction bases match TRBD2. The specimen was blood. The TCR originated in a woman in her fifties or sixties with Graves' hyperthyroidism that later progressed to Graves' ophthalmopathy. The nucleotide sequence reads TGTGCCAGCAGCAGGTGGACTAGCGGATACCCATTTTTCAACTACAATGAGCAGTTCTTC. Its coded protein is CASSRWTSGYPFFNYNEQFF.